One T cell receptor beta chain is described in this entry. The germline gene is not matched at one end of the junction; a read error may be the cause. The record originates from a study of molecular identifiers for immune sequencing clone quantification. It was with previously described methods and listed TCR primers that bulk TCR libraries were made. TCRdb reprocessed the PCR reads with MiXCR, giving one entry per CDR3 protein. The sample holds approximately 93,000 distinct CDR3 sequences, roughly 23% seen once. The CDR3 has 16 residues. Germline V CDR1 and CDR2: MDHEN, SYDVKM. The authors sorted naive CD8 T cells as CD8+CD4-CCR7+CD45RA+.

Sequencing was carried out using naive CD8+ T cells from blood, with Jurkat cell RNA spiked in. Documented subset: FACS-sorted CD8+CD4-CCR7+CD45RA+ naive T cells. V and J are TRBV28 and TRBJ2-7; no reliable D call. The TCR originated in a human donor in good health. Some libraries in this study had Jurkat cell RNA spiked in. CDR3 loop: CAGSTFDVRSSYEQYF. The CDR3, as DNA: TGTGCCGGCAGTACTTTTGACGTGAGGAGCTCCTACGAGCAGTACTTC.